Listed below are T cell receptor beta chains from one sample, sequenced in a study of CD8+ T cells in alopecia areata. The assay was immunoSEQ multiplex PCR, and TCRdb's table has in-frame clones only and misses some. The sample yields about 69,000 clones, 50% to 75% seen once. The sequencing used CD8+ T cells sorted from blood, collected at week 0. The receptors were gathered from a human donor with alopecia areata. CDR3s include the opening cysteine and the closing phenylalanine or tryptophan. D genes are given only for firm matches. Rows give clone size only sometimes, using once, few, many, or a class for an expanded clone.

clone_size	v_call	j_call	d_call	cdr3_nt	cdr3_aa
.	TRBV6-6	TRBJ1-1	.	TGTGCCAGCAGGCGGGACACTGAAGCTTTCTTT	CASRRDTEAFF
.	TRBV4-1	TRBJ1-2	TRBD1	TGCGCCAGCAGCGGGGACAGGGACAGCACATATGACTATGGCTACACCTTC	CASSGDRDSTYDYGYTF
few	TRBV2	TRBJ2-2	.	TGTGCCAGCAGTGAGACCGACGGACTGAACACCGGGGAGCTGTTTTTT	CASSETDGLNTGELFF
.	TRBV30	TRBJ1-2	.	TGTGCCTGGAGCCCCGGGACCGTAAGGAACTATGGCTACACCTTC	CAWSPGTVRNYGYTF
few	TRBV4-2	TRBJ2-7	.	TGTGCCAGCAGCCAAGGAGGCGGGGTAGAATCCTACGAGCAGTACTTC	CASSQGGGVESYEQYF
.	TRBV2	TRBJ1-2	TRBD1	TGTGCCAGCAGGGAAACAGGGGGCTATATGGATGGCTACACCTTC	CASRETGGYMDGYTF
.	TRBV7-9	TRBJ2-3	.	TGTGCCAGCAGCCCGGTTACTAGCACAGATACGCAGTATTTT	CASSPVTSTDTQYF
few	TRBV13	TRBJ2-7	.	TGTGCCAGCAGCGGGGGGCGGTGGGACGAGCAGTACTTC	CASSGGRWDEQYF
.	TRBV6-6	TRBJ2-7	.	TGTGCCAGCAGTTACTCGATGGAGCAGTACTTC	CASSYSMEQYF
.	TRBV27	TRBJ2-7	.	TGTGCCAGCAGTTTACGGGCAGAACCCTACGAGCAGTACTTC	CASSLRAEPYEQYF
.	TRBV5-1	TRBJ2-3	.	TGCGCCAGCAGCTTGAGCAGGGACTCCACAGATACGCAGTATTTT	CASSLSRDSTDTQYF
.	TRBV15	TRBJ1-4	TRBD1	TGTGCCACCACGGGACAGGGCGGTGAAAAACTGTTTTTT	CATTGQGGEKLFF
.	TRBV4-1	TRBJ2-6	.	TGCGCCAGCAGCCAAGAATCGGGTTCTGGGGCCAACGTCCTGACTTTC	CASSQESGSGANVLTF
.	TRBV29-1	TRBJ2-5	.	TGCAGCGCTAACCCCGGGGCCTACCAAGAGACCCAGTACTTC	CSANPGAYQETQYF
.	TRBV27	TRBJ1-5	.	TGTGCCAGCAGTTTGCAGGCCAATCAGCCCCAGCATTTT	CASSLQANQPQHF
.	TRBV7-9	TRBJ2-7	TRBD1	TGTGCCAGCAGCTTAACGGGACAGACCTACGAGCAGTACTTC	CASSLTGQTYEQYF
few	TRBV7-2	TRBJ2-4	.	TGTGCCAGCAGCTTAGATAACCTAGAGTACTTCTTC	CASSLDNLEYFF
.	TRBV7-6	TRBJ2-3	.	TGTGCCAGCAGCTTAGAAACCCCAGATACGCAGTATTTT	CASSLETPDTQYF
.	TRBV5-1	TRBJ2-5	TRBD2	TGCGCCAGCAGCCAGACTAGCGGGGGGCCAGGAGAGACCCAGTACTTC	CASSQTSGGPGETQYF
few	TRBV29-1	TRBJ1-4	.	TGCAGCGTGCAAGCAACTAATGAAAAACTGTTTTTT	CSVQATNEKLFF
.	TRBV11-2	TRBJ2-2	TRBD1	TGTGCCAGCGGACAGGGACCTAACACCGGGGAGCTGTTTTTT	CASGQGPNTGELFF
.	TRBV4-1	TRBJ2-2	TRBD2	TGCGCCAGCAGCCGTTATGGCGGGGGGGATACCGGGGAGCTGTTTTTT	CASSRYGGGDTGELFF
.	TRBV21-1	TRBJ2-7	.	TGTGCCAGCAGCGGGGAAGTCGACTACGAGCAGTACTTC	CASSGEVDYEQYF
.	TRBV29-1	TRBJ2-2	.	TGCAGCGTTGAAATTCCGGGACTCTACGGGGAGCTGTTTTTT	CSVEIPGLYGELFF
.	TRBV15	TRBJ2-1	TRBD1	TGTGCCACCAGCGTCCGGGACAGGGGGCTCAATGAGCAGTTCTTC	CATSVRDRGLNEQFF
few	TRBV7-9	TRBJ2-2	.	TGTGCCAGCAGCCACATCGGGACGGCCAACACCGGGGAGCTGTTTTTT	CASSHIGTANTGELFF
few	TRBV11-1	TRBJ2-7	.	TGTGCCAGCAGCTTTAGAGGTGGCGCCTACGAGCAGTACTTC	CASSFRGGAYEQYF
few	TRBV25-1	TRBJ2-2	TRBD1	TGTGCCAGCAGTGAATATTTGGGACAGGGAATCACCGGGGAGCTGTTTTTT	CASSEYLGQGITGELFF
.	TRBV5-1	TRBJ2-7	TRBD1	TGCGCCAGCAGCACCCGGGACAGGGGGCCCGAGCAGTACTTC	CASSTRDRGPEQYF
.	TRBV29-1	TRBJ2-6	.	TGCAGCCGACCCGGGCCCAAGATCTCTGGGGCCAACGTCCTGACTTTC	CSRPGPKISGANVLTF
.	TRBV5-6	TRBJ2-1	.	TGTGCCAGCAGCTTGGTGGTGGGGGCCTTAGCCTACAATGAGCAGTTCTTC	CASSLVVGALAYNEQFF
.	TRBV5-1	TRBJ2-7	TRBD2	TGCGCCAGCAGGACTAGCGATTCCTACGAGCAGTACTTC	CASRTSDSYEQYF
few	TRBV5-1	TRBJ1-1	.	TGCGCCAGCAGTACCGGACGGAACACTGAAGCTTTCTTT	CASSTGRNTEAFF
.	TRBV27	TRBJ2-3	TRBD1	TGTGCCAGCACAAATCAGGGGGAGTCCACAGATACGCAGTATTTT	CASTNQGESTDTQYF
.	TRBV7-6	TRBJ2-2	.	TGTGCCAGCAGCGGTGGAATCGGAGCGGCCGGGGAGCTGTTTTTT	CASSGGIGAAGELFF
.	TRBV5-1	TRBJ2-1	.	TGCGCCAGTCGACAGGAGTCCTACAATGAGCAGTTCTTC	CASRQESYNEQFF
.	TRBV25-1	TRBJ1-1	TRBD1	TGTGCCAGCGGGGAGACAGGGATGAACACTGAAGCTTTCTTT	CASGETGMNTEAFF
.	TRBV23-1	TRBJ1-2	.	TGCGCCAGCAGTCAAAGGTGGTACGTCTATGGCTACACCTTC	CASSQRWYVYGYTF
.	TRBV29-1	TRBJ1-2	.	TGCAGCGCTGTCGGGAACTATGGCTACACCTTC	CSAVGNYGYTF
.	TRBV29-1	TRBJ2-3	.	TGCAGCGTCCCCGGGGGCACAGATACGCAGTATTTT	CSVPGGTDTQYF
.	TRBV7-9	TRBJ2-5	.	TGTGCCAGCAGCTCCCCGTTACAAGAGACCCAGTACTTC	CASSSPLQETQYF
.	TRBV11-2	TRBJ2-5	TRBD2	TGTGCCAGCAGCCCCGGCCGACTAGCGGGGACAATTCAAGAGACCCAGTACTTC	CASSPGRLAGTIQETQYF
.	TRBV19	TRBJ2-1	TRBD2	TGTGCCAGTAGTATGCGCGGGGGATGGGTTGAGCAGTTCTTC	CASSMRGGWVEQFF
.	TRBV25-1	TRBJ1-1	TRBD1	TGTGCCAGCAGTGAAATACCGGGACAGGGGGATGTCACTGAAGCTTTCTTT	CASSEIPGQGDVTEAFF
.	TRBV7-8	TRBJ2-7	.	TGTGCCAGCAGCTTAGAGTATTTCGGGTCCCACGAGCAGTACTTC	CASSLEYFGSHEQYF
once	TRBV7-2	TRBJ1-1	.	TGTGCCAGCAGCTTCGGGTCGGGCACTGAAGCTTTCTTT	CASSFGSGTEAFF
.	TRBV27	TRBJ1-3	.	TGTGCCAGCAGTCCCATCGGGTCCTCTGGAAACACCATATATTTT	CASSPIGSSGNTIYF
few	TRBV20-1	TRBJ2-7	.	TGCAGTGCTGGGAAGACCTACGAGCAGTACTTC	CSAGKTYEQYF
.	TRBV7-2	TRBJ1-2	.	TGTGCCAGCAGCTTGACCTTTTGGGACAAGGGCTATGGCTACACCTTC	CASSLTFWDKGYGYTF
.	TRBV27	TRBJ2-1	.	TGTGCCAGCAGTCCCGGGGCCCACAATGAGCAGTTCTTC	CASSPGAHNEQFF
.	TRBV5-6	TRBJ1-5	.	TGTGCCAGCAGCGATAGACAGCTCCCTAATCAGCCCCAGCATTTT	CASSDRQLPNQPQHF
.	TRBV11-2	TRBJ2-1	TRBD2	TGTGCCAGCAGCAGGAGAGCGGGAGAGGCTAGTGAGCAGTTCTTC	CASSRRAGEASEQFF
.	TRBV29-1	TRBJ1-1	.	TGCAGCGTTGAAGGTCTGGGGACTGAAGCTTTCTTT	CSVEGLGTEAFF